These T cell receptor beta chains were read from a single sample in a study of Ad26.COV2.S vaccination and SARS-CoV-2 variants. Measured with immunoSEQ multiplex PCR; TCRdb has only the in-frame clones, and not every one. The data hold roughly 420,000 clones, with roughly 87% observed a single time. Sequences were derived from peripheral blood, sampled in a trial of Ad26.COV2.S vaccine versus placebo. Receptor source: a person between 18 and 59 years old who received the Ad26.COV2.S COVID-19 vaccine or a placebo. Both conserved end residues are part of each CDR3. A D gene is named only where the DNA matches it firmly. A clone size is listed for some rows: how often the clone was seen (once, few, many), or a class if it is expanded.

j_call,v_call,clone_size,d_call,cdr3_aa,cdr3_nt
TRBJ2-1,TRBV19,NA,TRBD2,CASTPSLTGGSEQFF,TGTGCCAGTACCCCCTCTCTGACGGGAGGATCTGAGCAGTTCTTC
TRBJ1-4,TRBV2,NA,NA,CASSGLRGFEKLFF,TGTGCCAGCAGTGGTCTCCGGGGGTTTGAAAAACTGTTTTTT
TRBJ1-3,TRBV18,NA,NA,CASSDQGSTGNTIYF,TGTGCCAGCTCGGACCAAGGCAGTACTGGAAACACCATATATTTT
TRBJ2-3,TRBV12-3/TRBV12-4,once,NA,CASSFRFSDTQYF,TGTGCCAGCAGTTTCCGCTTCTCAGATACGCAGTATTTT
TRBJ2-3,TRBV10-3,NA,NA,CAISESTTSDTQYF,TGTGCCATCAGTGAGTCGACTACTTCAGATACGCAGTATTTT
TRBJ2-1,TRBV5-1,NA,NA,CASSLAALSYNEQFF,TGCGCCAGCAGCTTGGCAGCGCTGTCCTACAATGAGCAGTTCTTC
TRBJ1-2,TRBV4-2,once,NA,CASSQGVTDYGYTF,TGTGCCAGCAGCCAAGGGGTCACCGACTATGGCTACACCTTC
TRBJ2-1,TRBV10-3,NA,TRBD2,CASGGSSGRNEQFF,TGTGCCAGCGGGGGGTCTAGCGGGAGGAATGAGCAGTTCTTC
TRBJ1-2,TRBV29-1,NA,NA,CSAGGATGYTF,TGCAGCGCCGGGGGGGCGACTGGCTACACCTTC
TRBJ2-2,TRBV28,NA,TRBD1,CASSLGTGAGELFF,TGTGCCAGCAGTTTGGGGACAGGGGCCGGGGAGCTGTTTTTT
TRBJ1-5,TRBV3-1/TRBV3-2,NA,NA,CASSQDRKDSNQPQHF,TGTGCCAGCAGCCAAGATCGTAAAGATAGCAATCAGCCCCAGCATTTT
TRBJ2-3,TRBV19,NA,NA,CASSIDGSLDTQYF,TGTGCCAGTAGTATAGATGGGAGCTTGGATACACAGTATTTT
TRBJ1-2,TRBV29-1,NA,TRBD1,CSVGRDRDGYTF,TGCAGCGTTGGAAGGGACAGGGATGGCTACACCTTC
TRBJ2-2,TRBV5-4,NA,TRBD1,CASSLGQGTHTGELFF,TGTGCCAGCAGCCTCGGACAGGGGACCCACACCGGGGAGCTGTTTTTT
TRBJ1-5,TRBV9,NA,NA,CASSSTLGQPQHF,TGTGCCAGCAGCTCCACCCTGGGGCAGCCCCAGCATTTT
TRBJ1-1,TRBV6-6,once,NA,CASSYIVQDTEAFF,TGTGCCAGCAGTTACATAGTCCAGGACACTGAAGCTTTCTTT
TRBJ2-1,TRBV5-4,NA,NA,CASREGPGQVRNEQFF,TGTGCCAGCAGGGAGGGACCCGGACAGGTCCGGAATGAGCAGTTCTTC
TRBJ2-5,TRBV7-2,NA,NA,CASSLNFRGNQETQYF,TGTGCCAGCAGCCTAAACTTTCGGGGGAACCAAGAGACCCAGTACTTC
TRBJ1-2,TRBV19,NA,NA,CASSIDGRGYGYTF,TGTGCCAGTAGTATCGACGGCAGGGGCTATGGCTACACCTTC
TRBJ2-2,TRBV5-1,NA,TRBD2,CASSLTLAGGHTGELFF,TGCGCCAGCAGCTTGACACTAGCGGGAGGCCACACCGGGGAGCTGTTTTTT
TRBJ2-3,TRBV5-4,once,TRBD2,CASSFPIGEGSDTQYF,TGTGCCAGCAGCTTCCCGATAGGGGAGGGCTCAGATACGCAGTATTTT
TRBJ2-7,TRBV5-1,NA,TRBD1,CASSLAGTGNTDEQYF,TGCGCCAGCAGCTTAGCTGGGACAGGGAATACGGACGAGCAGTACTTC
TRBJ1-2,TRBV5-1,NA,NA,CASSDGFGANYGYTF,TGCGCCAGCAGCGACGGATTTGGGGCTAACTATGGCTACACCTTC
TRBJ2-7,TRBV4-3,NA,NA,CASSQGGASLYEQYF,TGCGCCAGCAGCCAAGGGGGGGCCTCCCTGTACGAGCAGTACTTC
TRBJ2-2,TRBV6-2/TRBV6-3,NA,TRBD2,CASSQRLAGANTGELFF,TGTGCCAGCAGTCAGAGACTAGCGGGGGCAAACACCGGGGAGCTGTTTTTT
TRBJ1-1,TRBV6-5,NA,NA,CASRGRENTEAFF,TGTGCCAGCAGAGGGAGGGAGAACACTGAAGCTTTCTTT
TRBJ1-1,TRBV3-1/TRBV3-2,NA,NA,CASSLFSTGTEAFF,TGTGCCAGCAGCCTATTCTCAACAGGTACTGAAGCTTTCTTT
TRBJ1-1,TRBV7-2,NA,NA,CASTPGGHLNTEAFF,TGTGCCAGCACCCCCGGGGGGCACCTGAACACTGAAGCTTTCTTT
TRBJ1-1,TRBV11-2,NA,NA,CASSLVRHTMDIQAFF,TGTGCCAGCAGCTTAGTCCGCCACACGATGGACATACAAGCTTTCTTT
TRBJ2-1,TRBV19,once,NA,CASSILRGNEQFF,TGTGCCAGTAGTATACTTAGGGGCAATGAGCAGTTCTTC
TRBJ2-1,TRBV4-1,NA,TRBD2,CASRNTGLAGGPIEQFF,TGCGCCAGCAGAAATACGGGACTAGCGGGCGGGCCGATTGAGCAGTTCTTC